Below, 3 T cell receptor beta chains from the same sample are listed, as sequenced in a study of patients and donors after allogeneic stem cell transplantation. TCRdb independently ran MiXCR on the RT-PCR reads; one entry per CDR3 protein. The table includes approximately 410,000 distinct CDR3 sequences, around 16% detected once. The sequenced material came from blood, either unsorted or a sorted T cell fraction (not recorded which). These receptors were obtained from a human donor who was either an allogeneic HSCT recipient or a stem cell or donor lymphocyte infusion donor (not recorded which). It is not recorded whose cells these are; they may come from a transplant donor.

This chain connects TRBV28 to TRBJ2-7, with D perhaps matching TRBD1 (5 bases). The CDR3 extends over 12 amino acids. CDR1 is MDHEN, CDR2 SYDVKM, per germline. The germline V and J ends were trimmed by 5 bases and 6 bases, with 11 bases remaining between them. This CDR3 reads CASSQGRIEQYF. CDR3 DNA sequence: TGTGCCAGCAGTCAGGGAAGGATCGAGCAGTACTTC.

This clonotype appeared many times. The chain links TRBV7-3 to TRBJ2-1, with 11 bases aligning to TRBD2. Losses at the gene ends were 5 bases for V and 0 bases for J; bases not matched to a gene: 9. The germline V gene encodes CDR1 SGHTA and CDR2 FQGTGA. The CDR3 consists of 18 residues. The CDR3 DNA reads as TGTGCCAGCAGCCTACGTAAGGGACTAGCGGACTCCTACAATGAGCAGTTCTTC. Translation: CASSLRKGLADSYNEQFF. Full variable domain (rest looked up from reference TRBV7-3 and TRBJ2-1): GAGVSQTPSNKVTEKGKYVELRCDPISGHTALYWYRQSLGQGPEFLIYFQGTGAADDSGLPNDRFFAVRPEGSVSTLKIQRTERGDSAVYLCASSLRKGLADSYNEQFFGPGTRLTVL.

This clonotype was recorded a few times. The chain uses TRBV20-1 and TRBJ1-5; a possible D gene is TRBD1 (6 bases). Germline lookup yields CDR1 DFQATT and CDR2 SNEGSKA (reference sequence). The CDR3 has 12 amino acids. The V end lost 2 bases, the J end lost 7 bases, and 9 bases lay between the germline ends. CDR3 region: CSARQGQQPQHF. The DNA of the CDR3 is TGCAGTGCTAGACAGGGGCAACAGCCCCAGCATTTT.